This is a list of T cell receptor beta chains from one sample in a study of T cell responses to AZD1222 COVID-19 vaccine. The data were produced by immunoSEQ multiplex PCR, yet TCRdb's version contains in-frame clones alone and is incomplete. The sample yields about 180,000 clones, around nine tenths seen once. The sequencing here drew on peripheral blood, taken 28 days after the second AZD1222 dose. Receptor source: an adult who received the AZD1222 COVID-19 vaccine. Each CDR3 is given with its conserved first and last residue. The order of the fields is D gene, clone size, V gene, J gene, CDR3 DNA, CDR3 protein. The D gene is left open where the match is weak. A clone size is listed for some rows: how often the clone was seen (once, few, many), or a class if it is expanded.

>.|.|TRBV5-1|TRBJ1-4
TGCGCCAGCAGCCCGACCTCAGGACCCTTTGAAAAACTGTTTTTT
CASSPTSGPFEKLFF
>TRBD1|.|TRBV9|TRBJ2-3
TGTGCCAGCAGCGTCGGGACAGAGGCCAAAGATACGCAGTATTTT
CASSVGTEAKDTQYF
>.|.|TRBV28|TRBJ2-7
TGTGCCAGCAGTTTTACTCATGAGCAGTACTTC
CASSFTHEQYF
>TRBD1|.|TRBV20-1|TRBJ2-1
TGCAGTGCTAGTGGGGACAGGGCACGGAATGAGCAGTTCTTC
CSASGDRARNEQFF
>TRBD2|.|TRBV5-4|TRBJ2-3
TGTGCCAGCAGCTTTTGGACTAGCGGGAGCACAGATACGCAGTATTTT
CASSFWTSGSTDTQYF
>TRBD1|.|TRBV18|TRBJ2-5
TGTGCCAGCTCACCACCTGGGACAGGGGAGACCCAGTACTTC
CASSPPGTGETQYF
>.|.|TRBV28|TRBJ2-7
TGTGCCAGCAGTCCAACGAGACCCCGGGCCTACGAGCAGTACTTC
CASSPTRPRAYEQYF
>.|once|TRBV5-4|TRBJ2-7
TGTGCCAGCAGCCATTGGAGGGGGGGGCTCTCCTACGAGCAGTACTTC
CASSHWRGGLSYEQYF
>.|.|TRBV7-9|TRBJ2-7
TGTGCCAGCAGCCGGACAGAACGGTACGAGCAGTACTTC
CASSRTERYEQYF
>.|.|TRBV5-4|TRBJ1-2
TGTGCCAGCAGCTTGGACAGCAAGGCGATCTATGGCTACACCTTC
CASSLDSKAIYGYTF
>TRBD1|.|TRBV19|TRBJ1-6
TGTGCCAGTAGTCCTCGGGGGGCGACAGGGGCCCTCCACTTT
CASSPRGATGALHF
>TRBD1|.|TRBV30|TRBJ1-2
TGTGCCTGGATTCAGGACAGGGGGCACGGCTACACCTTC
CAWIQDRGHGYTF
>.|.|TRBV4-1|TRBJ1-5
TGCGCCAGCAGCCATCCTAACATCAATCAGCCCCAGCATTTT
CASSHPNINQPQHF
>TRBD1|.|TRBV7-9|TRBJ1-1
TGTGCCAGCAGCTTGCTACAGGGGGCCAAAGCTTTCTTT
CASSLLQGAKAFF
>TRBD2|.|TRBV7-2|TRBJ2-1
TGTGCCAGCAGCTTAATGATGGGAGGGCTGAACTACAATGAGCAGTTCTTC
CASSLMMGGLNYNEQFF
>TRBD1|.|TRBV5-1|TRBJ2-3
TGCGCCAGCAGCTTGGCCGGGACAGGGGCAGATACGCAGTATTTT
CASSLAGTGADTQYF
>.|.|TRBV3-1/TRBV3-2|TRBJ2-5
TGTGCCAGCACCCGAGTCCCGGGCGGGGAGACCCAGTACTTC
CASTRVPGGETQYF
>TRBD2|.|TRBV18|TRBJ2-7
TGTGCCAGCTCACCGAGCGGGGTCCTCTCCTACGAGCAGTACTTC
CASSPSGVLSYEQYF
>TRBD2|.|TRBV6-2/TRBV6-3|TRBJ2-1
TGTGCCAGCAGTTACCCCGGGGGGGGCGAGTTCTTC
CASSYPGGGEFF
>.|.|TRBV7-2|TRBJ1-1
TGTGCCAGCAGCTTAGGTCCGTTCACTGAAGCTTTCTTT
CASSLGPFTEAFF
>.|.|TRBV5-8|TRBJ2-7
TGTGCCAGCAGGCCGGGACCATCGCCCACCTACGAGCAGTACTTC
CASRPGPSPTYEQYF
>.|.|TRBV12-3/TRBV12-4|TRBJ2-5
TGTGCCAGCAGTTTATGGCAGGGGACTCATCAGTACTTC
CASSLWQGTHQYF
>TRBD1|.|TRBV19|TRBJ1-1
TGTGCCAGTAGGCGGACAGGCGACTACACTGAAGCTTTCTTT
CASRRTGDYTEAFF
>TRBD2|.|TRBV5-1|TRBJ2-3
TGCGCCAGCAGCCTACGCCCGGGACTAGCGGGGGGATTCACAGATACGCAGTATTTT
CASSLRPGLAGGFTDTQYF
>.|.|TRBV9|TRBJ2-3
TGTGCCAGCAGCGTAGACCAGCCCACAGATACGCAGTATTTT
CASSVDQPTDTQYF
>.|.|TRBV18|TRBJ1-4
TGTGCCAGCCGGGTTGCAACTAATGAAAAACTGTTTTTT
CASRVATNEKLFF
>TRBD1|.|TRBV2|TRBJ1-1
TGTGCCAGCAGTGATAAGACAGGGTACACTGAAGCTTTCTTT
CASSDKTGYTEAFF
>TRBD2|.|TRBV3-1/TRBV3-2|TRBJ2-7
TGTGCCAGCAGCCATTCGGCTAGCGGGACCTACGAGCAGTACTTC
CASSHSASGTYEQYF
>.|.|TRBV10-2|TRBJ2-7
TGCGCCAGCAGTGTGCGGCAGGGGGGCGAGCAGTACTTC
CASSVRQGGEQYF
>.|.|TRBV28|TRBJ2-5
TGTGCCAGCAGCCCTGCAATAGACCAAGAGACCCAGTACTTC
CASSPAIDQETQYF
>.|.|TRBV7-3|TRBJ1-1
TGTGCCAGCAGCTCAAGCGGGGGCACTGAAGCTTTCTTT
CASSSSGGTEAFF
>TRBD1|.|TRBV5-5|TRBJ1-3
TGTGCCAGCAGCTTGACAGGGGCTGGAAACACCATATATTTT
CASSLTGAGNTIYF
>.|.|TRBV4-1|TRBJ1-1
TGCGCCAGCAAACCGACGGGGGGCTGGACTGAAGCTTTCTTT
CASKPTGGWTEAFF
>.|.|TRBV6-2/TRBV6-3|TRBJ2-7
TGTGCCAGCAGTCTCGGACACCCGGAAAGTTACGAGCAGTACTTC
CASSLGHPESYEQYF
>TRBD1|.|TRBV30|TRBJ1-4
TGTGCCTGTCAGGGGGACTTTGAAAAACTGTTTTTT
CACQGDFEKLFF
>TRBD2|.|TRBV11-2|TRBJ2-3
TGTGCCAGCAGCTTTTCGTGGGGGGGAGGCAGACCCACAGATACGCAGTATTTT
CASSFSWGGGRPTDTQYF
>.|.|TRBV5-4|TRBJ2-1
TGTGCCAGCAGCTTGGGTAGGTCCGGCTACAATGAGCAGTTCTTC
CASSLGRSGYNEQFF
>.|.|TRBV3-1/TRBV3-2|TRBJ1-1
TGTGCCAGCAGCCCTCGTGGAGGACAGAACACTGAAGCTTTCTTT
CASSPRGGQNTEAFF
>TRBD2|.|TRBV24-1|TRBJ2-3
TGTGCCACCAGTGATACCCAAGGGACTAGCGGGGGTAGGGCAGATACGCAGTATTTT
CATSDTQGTSGGRADTQYF
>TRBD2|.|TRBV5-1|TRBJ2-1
TGCGCCAGCAGCTTGGGCGCTAGCGGGATGTATGAGCAGTTCTTC
CASSLGASGMYEQFF
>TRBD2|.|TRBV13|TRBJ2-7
TGTGCCAGCAGCCTACCGCGGACTAGCGGGAGATCGGATGAGCAGTACTTC
CASSLPRTSGRSDEQYF
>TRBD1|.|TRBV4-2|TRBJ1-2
TGTGCCAGCAGCCAAGAACCGGGACAGGGTGGGGCGGCGTCCTATGGCTACACCTTC
CASSQEPGQGGAASYGYTF
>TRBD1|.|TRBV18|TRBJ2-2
TGTGCCAGCTCCCTTGGGACAGGGGGCTCCGGCACCGGGGAGCTGTTTTTT
CASSLGTGGSGTGELFF
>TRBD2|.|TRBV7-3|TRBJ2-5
TGTGCCAGCAGCCCCCGACTAGCGGGAGTCCAAGAGACCCAGTACTTC
CASSPRLAGVQETQYF